The clone carrying this T cell receptor (beta chain) was seen only once. The data belong to a study of blood T cell repertoires in COVID-19. Whole-study context: Samples came from the United States, Italy and Spain, spanning acute and convalescent COVID-19. T cells, B-cell-depleted T cells, or PBMCs supplied cDNA or gDNA.

The CDR3 is made up of 15 amino acids. Germline loops: CDR1 LGHNT, CDR2 FRNRAP. V was shortened by 5 bases and J by 4 bases, with 15 bases between the two germline ends. Authors' methods: Amplified reference gene primers provided the basis for estimating nucleated cell counts. Using immunoSEQ multiplex PCR, the repertoire was profiled, and TCRdb retains in-frame clones only, with some absent. V, J and clone size are taken as reported in that table, and D and trimming were inferred from the DNA itself. This sample has some 220,000 clones, with about 88% found just once. Participants came from roughly 23 US areas, aged roughly 18 to 89 years.

V usage is TRBV12-5 and J usage is TRBJ1-3; D remains unclear. The sequence was collected from a woman aged 30 to 39 who had recovered from COVID-19. The sequenced material came from PBMCs or T cells enriched from blood (not recorded which). This CDR3 reads CASGPGAYSGNTIYF. The DNA for the CDR3 is TGTGCTAGTGGTCCGGGAGCGTATTCAGGAAACACCATATATTTT.